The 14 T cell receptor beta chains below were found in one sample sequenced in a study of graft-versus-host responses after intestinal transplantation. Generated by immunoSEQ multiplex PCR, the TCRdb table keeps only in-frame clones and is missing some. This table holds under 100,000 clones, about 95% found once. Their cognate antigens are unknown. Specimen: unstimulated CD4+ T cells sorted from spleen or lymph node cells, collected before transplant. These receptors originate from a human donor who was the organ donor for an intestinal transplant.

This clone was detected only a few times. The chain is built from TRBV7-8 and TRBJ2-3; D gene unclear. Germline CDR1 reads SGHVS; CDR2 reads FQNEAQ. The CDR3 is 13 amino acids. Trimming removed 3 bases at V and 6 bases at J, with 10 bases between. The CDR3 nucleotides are TGTGCCAGCAGCTTTGGCCTCGGGGATACGCAGTATTTT. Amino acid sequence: CASSFGLGDTQYF.

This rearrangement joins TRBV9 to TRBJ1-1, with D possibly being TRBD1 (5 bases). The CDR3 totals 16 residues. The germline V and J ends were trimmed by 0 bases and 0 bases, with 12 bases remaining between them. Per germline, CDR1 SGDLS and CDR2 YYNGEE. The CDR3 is CASSVAPTVMNTEAFF. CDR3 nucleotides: TGTGCCAGCAGCGTAGCCCCGACAGTCATGAACACTGAAGCTTTCTTT.

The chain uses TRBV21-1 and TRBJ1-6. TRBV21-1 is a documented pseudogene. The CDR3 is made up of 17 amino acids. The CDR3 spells CASSKVSVTYVNSPLHF. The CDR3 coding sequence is TGTGCCAGCAGCAAAGTTTCGGTTACATATGTGAATTCACCCCTCCACTTT.

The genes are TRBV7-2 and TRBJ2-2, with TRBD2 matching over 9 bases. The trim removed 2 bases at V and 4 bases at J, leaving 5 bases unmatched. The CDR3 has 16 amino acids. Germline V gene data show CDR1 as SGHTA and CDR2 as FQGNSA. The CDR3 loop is CASSLSGGFGTGELFF. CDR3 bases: TGTGCCAGCAGCTTAAGCGGGGGGTTCGGCACCGGGGAGCTGTTTTTT.

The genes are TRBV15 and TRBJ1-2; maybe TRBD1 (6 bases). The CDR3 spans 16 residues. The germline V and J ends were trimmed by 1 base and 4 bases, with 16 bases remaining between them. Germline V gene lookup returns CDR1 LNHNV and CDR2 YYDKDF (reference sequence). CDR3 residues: CATSRAGQPTSYGYTF. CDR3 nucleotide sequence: TGTGCCACCAGCAGAGCCGGACAGCCGACCTCCTATGGCTACACCTTC.

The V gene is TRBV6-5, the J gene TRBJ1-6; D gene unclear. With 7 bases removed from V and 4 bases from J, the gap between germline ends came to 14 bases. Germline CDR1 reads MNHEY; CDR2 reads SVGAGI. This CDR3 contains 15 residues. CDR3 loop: CASNPRGLYNSPLHF. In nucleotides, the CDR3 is TGTGCCAGCAACCCACGAGGGTTGTATAATTCACCCCTCCACTTT.

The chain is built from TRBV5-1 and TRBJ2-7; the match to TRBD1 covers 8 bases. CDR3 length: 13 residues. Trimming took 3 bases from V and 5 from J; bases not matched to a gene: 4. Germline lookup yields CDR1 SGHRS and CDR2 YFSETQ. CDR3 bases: TGCGCCAGCAGCTGGGACAGGAACGACGAGCAGTACTTC. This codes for CASSWDRNDEQYF.

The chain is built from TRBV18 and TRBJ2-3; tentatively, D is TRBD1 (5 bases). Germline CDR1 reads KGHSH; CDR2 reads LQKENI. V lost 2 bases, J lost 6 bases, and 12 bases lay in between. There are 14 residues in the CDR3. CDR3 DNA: TGTGCCAGCTCACCAGGCAGGGTCGGGGATACGCAGTATTTT. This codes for CASSPGRVGDTQYF.

CDR3 amino acids: CASSSTGYEQYF. CDR3 in DNA: TGCGCCAGCAGCTCGACGGGATACGAGCAGTACTTC. The gene calls are TRBV5-1 and TRBJ2-7; a weak D match, TRBD2 (5 bases). V lost 3 bases and J lost 4, with 8 bases in between. The germline V gene encodes CDR1 SGHRS and CDR2 YFSETQ. The CDR3 has 12 amino acids.

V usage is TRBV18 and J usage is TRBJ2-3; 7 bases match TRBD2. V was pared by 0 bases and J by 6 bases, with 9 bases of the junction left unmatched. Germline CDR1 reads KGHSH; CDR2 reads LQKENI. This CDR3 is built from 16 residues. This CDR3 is CASSPPQRGPRDTQYF. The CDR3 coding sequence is TGTGCCAGCTCACCACCACAGCGGGGTCCCCGGGATACGCAGTATTTT.

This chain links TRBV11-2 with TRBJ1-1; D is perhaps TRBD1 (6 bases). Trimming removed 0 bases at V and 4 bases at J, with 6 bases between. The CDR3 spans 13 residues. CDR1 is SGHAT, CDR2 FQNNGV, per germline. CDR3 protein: CASSLDRGTEAFF. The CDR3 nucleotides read TGTGCCAGCAGCTTAGACAGGGGCACTGAAGCTTTCTTT.

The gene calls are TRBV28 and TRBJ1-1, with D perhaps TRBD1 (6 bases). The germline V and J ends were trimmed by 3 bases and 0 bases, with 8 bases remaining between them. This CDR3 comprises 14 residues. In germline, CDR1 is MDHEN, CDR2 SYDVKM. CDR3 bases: TGTGCCAGCAGTTTGGGGGCCGTGAACACTGAAGCTTTCTTT. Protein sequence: CASSLGAVNTEAFF.

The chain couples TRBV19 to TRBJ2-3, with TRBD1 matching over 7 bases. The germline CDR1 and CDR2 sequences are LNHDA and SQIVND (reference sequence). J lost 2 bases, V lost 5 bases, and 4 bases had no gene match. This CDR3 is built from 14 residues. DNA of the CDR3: TGTGCCAGTAGTCGGGACAGCCTCACAGATACGCAGTATTTT. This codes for CASSRDSLTDTQYF.

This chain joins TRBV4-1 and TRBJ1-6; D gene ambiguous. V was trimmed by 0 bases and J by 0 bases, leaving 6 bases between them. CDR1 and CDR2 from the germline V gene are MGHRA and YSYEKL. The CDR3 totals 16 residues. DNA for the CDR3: TGCGCCAGCAGCCAAGAGGTTTCCTCCTATAATTCACCCCTCCACTTT. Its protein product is CASSQEVSSYNSPLHF.